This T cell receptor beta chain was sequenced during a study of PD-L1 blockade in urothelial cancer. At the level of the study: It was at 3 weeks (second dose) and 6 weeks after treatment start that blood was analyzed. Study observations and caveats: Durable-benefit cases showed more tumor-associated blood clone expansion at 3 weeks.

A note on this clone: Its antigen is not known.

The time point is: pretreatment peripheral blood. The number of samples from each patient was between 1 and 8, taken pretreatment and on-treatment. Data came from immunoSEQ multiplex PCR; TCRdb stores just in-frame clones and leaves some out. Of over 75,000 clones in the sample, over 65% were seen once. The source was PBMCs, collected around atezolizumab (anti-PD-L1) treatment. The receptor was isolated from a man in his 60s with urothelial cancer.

This chain's CDR3 is CASRGGMYTGELFF. DNA of the CDR3: TGTGCCAGCAGAGGCGGGATGTACACCGGGGAGCTGTTTTTT. The chain uses TRBV28 and TRBJ2-2; tentative D call: TRBD2 (6 bases). From germline, CDR1 is MDHEN and CDR2 SYDVKM. The germline V and J ends were trimmed by 6 bases and 3 bases, with 11 bases remaining between them. This CDR3 comprises 14 residues.